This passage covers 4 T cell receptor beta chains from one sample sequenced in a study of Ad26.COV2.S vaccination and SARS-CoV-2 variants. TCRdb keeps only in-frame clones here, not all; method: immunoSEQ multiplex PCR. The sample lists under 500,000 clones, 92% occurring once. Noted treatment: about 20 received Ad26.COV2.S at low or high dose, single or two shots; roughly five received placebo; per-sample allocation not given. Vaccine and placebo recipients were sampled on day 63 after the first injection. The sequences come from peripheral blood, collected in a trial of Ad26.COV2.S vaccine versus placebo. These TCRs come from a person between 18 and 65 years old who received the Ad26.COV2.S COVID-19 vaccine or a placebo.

CDR3 sequence reads: CASSQDQSGSYNEQFF. Here the CDR3 DNA reads TGCGCCAGCAGCCAAGATCAATCCGGCTCCTACAATGAGCAGTTCTTC. The chain is built from TRBV4-3 and TRBJ2-1; no clear D. The germline V and J ends were trimmed by 0 bases and 0 bases, with 9 bases remaining between them. The CDR3 runs to 16 residues. Germline CDR1 LGHNA, CDR2 YSLEER.

The CDR3 loop reads CASSYYQGVTYGYTF. As DNA, the CDR3 is TGTGCCAGCAGTTACTACCAGGGGGTTACGTATGGCTACACCTTC. The genes are TRBV6-2 or TRBV6-3 and TRBJ1-2, with 7 bases that match TRBD1. Losses at the gene ends were 1 base for V and 5 bases for J; bases not matched to a gene: 7. The CDR3 spans 15 residues. Germline V gene data show CDR1 as MNHEY and CDR2 as SVGEGT.

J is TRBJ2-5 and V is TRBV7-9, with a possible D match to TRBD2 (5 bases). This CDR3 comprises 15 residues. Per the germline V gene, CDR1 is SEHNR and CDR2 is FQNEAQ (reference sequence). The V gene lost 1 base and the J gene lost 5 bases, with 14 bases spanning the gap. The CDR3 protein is CASSLVGGGLETQYF. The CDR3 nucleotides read TGTGCCAGCAGCTTAGTCGGAGGAGGATTGGAGACCCAGTACTTC.

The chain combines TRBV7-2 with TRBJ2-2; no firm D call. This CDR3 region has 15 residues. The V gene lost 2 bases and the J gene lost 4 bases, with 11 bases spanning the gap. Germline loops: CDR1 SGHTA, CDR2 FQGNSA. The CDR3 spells CASSLSIVTTGELFF. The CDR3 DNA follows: TGTGCCAGCAGCTTAAGTATTGTGACCACCGGGGAGCTGTTTTTT.